The rows below give T cell receptor beta chains drawn from one sample of a study of blood T cells in healthy people across ages. TCRdb passed the 5' RACE reads through MiXCR, listing each CDR3 protein once. This sample has fewer than 800,000 distinct CDR3 sequences; 20% to 25% occur once, and the top ten carry more than 8.5%. The same specimen was also included in a second study, on T cells of mothers and their children.

The sequenced material came from blood. These receptors were obtained from a boy between 10 and 17 years old in good health. Each CDR3 is given with its conserved first and last residue. A D gene is named only where the DNA matches it firmly. A row's size may be missing; if present it is once, few, many or a size class.

TRBJ2-5 | TRBD2 | few | 15 | TRBV7-2 | CASSLAVAGQETQYF | TGTGCCAGCAGCTTAGCAGTAGCGGGGCAAGAGACCCAGTACTTC
TRBJ2-7 | . | many | 16 | TRBV29-1 | CSAVLTSRGMSYEQYF | TGCAGCGCTGTCCTGACGTCCAGGGGTATGTCCTACGAGCAGTACTTC
TRBJ2-1 | . | few | 15 | TRBV28 | CASSLTRDVQSEQFF | TGTGCCAGCAGTTTGACCCGGGACGTACAGTCCGAGCAGTTCTTC
TRBJ2-5 | . | few | 12 | TRBV18 | CASSPPAKTQYF | TGTGCCAGCTCACCACCGGCTAAGACCCAGTACTTC
TRBJ2-7 | . | . | 16 | TRBV7-9 | CASSLSRGFMSYEQYF | TGTGCCAGCAGCTTAAGCCGGGGTTTTATGTCCTACGAGCAGTACTTC
TRBJ1-5 | . | . | 16 | TRBV5-1 | CASSLAWARGNQPQHF | TGCGCCAGCAGCTTGGCTTGGGCGCGGGGCAATCAGCCCCAGCATTTT
TRBJ1-3 | . | . | 13 | TRBV20-1 | CSARVISGNTIYF | TGCAGTGCTAGAGTAATATCTGGAAACACCATATATTTT
TRBJ2-3 | . | . | 10 | TRBV29-1 | CSALWDTQYF | TGCAGCGCCCTTTGGGATACGCAGTATTTT
TRBJ2-3 | . | once | 16 | TRBV10-3 | CAISELGEIDTDTQYF | TGTGCCATCAGTGAGCTGGGGGAAATCGACACAGATACGCAGTATTTT
TRBJ2-7 | . | . | 17 | TRBV4-1 | CASSQDSLQANSYEQYF | TGCGCCAGCAGCCAAGATAGTCTACAGGCCAACTCCTACGAGCAGTACTTC
TRBJ1-1 | . | many | 11 | TRBV29-1 | CSVVGATEAFF | TGCAGCGTTGTGGGGGCCACTGAAGCTTTCTTT
TRBJ2-2 | . | . | 16 | TRBV12-3/TRBV12-4 | CASSLLEGIRAGELFF | TGTGCCAGCAGTTTACTTGAGGGGATTCGGGCCGGGGAGCTGTTTTTT
TRBJ2-2 | TRBD1 | . | 15 | TRBV7-7 | CASSSDRVTTGELFF | TGTGCTAGCAGCTCGGACAGGGTGACCACCGGGGAGCTGTTTTTT
TRBJ2-5 | TRBD1 | few | 16 | TRBV7-9 | CASSLTGEAPQETQYF | TGTGCCAGCAGCCTGACAGGGGAGGCGCCGCAAGAGACCCAGTACTTC
TRBJ2-3 | TRBD2 | . | 15 | TRBV29-1 | CSVGEQGLGTDTQYF | TGCAGCGTTGGGGAACAGGGACTAGGCACAGATACGCAGTATTTT
TRBJ2-1 | . | few | 15 | TRBV28 | CASSLTGSGYNEQFF | TGTGCCAGCAGTTTGACGGGTAGCGGTTACAATGAGCAGTTCTTC
TRBJ2-3 | TRBD2 | . | 13 | TRBV5-1 | CASSPISRAGRYF | TGCGCCAGCAGCCCCATAAGTAGAGCGGGACGGTATTTT
TRBJ2-2 | . | . | 15 | TRBV7-2 | CASSYGTPYTGELFF | TGTGCCAGCAGCTACGGGACACCTTACACCGGGGAGCTGTTTTTT
TRBJ2-5 | TRBD1 | . | 15 | TRBV28 | CASSVLAGGTETQYF | TGTGCCAGCAGTGTCCTCGCAGGGGGCACAGAGACCCAGTACTTC
TRBJ2-5 | . | few | 14 | TRBV29-1 | CSVGAVLRQETQYF | TGCAGCGTTGGAGCAGTATTGAGACAAGAGACCCAGTACTTC